This TCR beta chain was documented in a study of T cell responses to AZD1222 COVID-19 vaccine. Some clones are missing from TCRdb's copy, which holds only in-frame ones; the method was immunoSEQ multiplex PCR. The sample has 95,000 to 110,000 clones, about 94% seen once; the top ten hold more than 4%. CDR1 is MRHNA, CDR2 SNTAGT, per germline. Trimming removed 11 bases at V and 2 bases at J, with 9 bases between. This CDR3 is built from 11 residues. This clone appeared a single time. The chain has TRBV6-4 and TRBJ1-2; D gene unclear. This TCR was sampled from an adult in good health. The sequencing used peripheral blood, collected on day 0 of AZD1222 vaccination. CDR3 nucleotides: TGTGCCTGGCCGGGGAACTATGGCTACACCTTC. This sequence encodes CAWPGNYGYTF.